The 3 T cell receptor beta chains presented below share a single source sample, sequenced in a study of regulatory T cells in long-lasting Graves disease. As to time point: persistent/refractory GD, antithyroid drugs over 5 years with positive TRAb. PBMC RNA served as the TCR library source. CDR3 regions were amplified by Arm-PCR using iRepertoire HTBI primers to build TCR beta libraries. TCRdb called the multiplex PCR reads again in MiXCR, with one record for every CDR3 protein. Among 400,000 or so distinct CDR3 sequences listed, 20% were seen once. Sequencing was performed on peripheral blood mononuclear cells (PBMCs), taken when the disease was refractory, from a patient treated with antithyroid drugs. These receptors came from a female donor with Graves disease.

Worth noting for this clonotype: A much larger clone sits a single nucleotide away, making a read error possible. The chain links TRBV6-1 to TRBJ2-7; D is uncertain. With 10 bases removed from V and 4 bases from J, the gap between germline ends came to 20 bases. This CDR3 is built from 14 residues. Per germline, CDR1 MNHNS and CDR2 SASEGT. The CDR3 region has the DNA TGTGCCAACCTTACAACACGAGCCGCTTACGAGCAGTACTTC. Its protein product is CANLTTRAAYEQYF.

The chain couples TRBV7-9 to TRBJ2-2; D unclear. Germline V CDR1 and CDR2: SEHNR, FQNEAQ (reference sequence). With 4 bases removed from V and 9 bases from J, the gap between germline ends came to 6 bases. The CDR3 is made up of 11 amino acids. The DNA for the CDR3 is TGTGCCAGCAGCTCGAACCGGGAGCTGTTTTTT. Its protein product is CASSSNRELFF. Drawing the rest from reference TRBV7-9 and TRBJ2-2, the complete variable domain is DTGVSQNPRHKITKRGQNVTFRCDPISEHNRLYWYRQTLGQGPEFLTYFQNEAQLEKSRLLSDRFSAERPKGSFSTLEIQRTEQGDSAMYLCASSSNRELFFGEGSRLTVL.

This clonotype was observed many times. V and J are TRBV5-1 and TRBJ1-1, with a weak D call TRBD1 (5 bases). Germline V CDR1 and CDR2: SGHRS, YFSETQ. The length of the CDR3 is 15 residues. V was cut by 3 bases and J by 1 base, with 13 bases left in between. The CDR3 loop reads CASSWDDSPNTEAFF. CDR3 DNA sequence: TGCGCCAGCAGCTGGGACGACAGTCCGAACACTGAAGCTTTCTTT.